Sequencing of this T cell receptor beta chain was carried out in a study of T cell changes during pregnancy in multiple sclerosis. This table comes from immunoSEQ multiplex PCR, and its TCRdb copy is limited to in-frame clones, with some not included. The sample lists about 31,000 clones, about 91% occurring once. This CDR3 is 14 amino acids long. Germline V lookup: CDR1 SEHNR, CDR2 FQNEAQ (reference sequence). V shed 5 bases and J shed 7 bases, with 14 bases lying between them. The source material was CD8+ T cells from peripheral blood mononuclear cells, sampled in the first trimester of pregnancy. This chain links TRBV7-9 with TRBJ1-4; D is unclear. The receptor was derived from a female donor with multiple sclerosis, enrolled in a pregnancy study. CDR3 sequence (DNA): TGTGCCAGCAGCCGACTAAGGTCGGGTGAAAAACTGTTTTTT. This sequence encodes CASSRLRSGEKLFF.